A single sample is the source of the 27 T cell receptor beta chains below, sequenced in a study of blood T cells in healthy people across ages. Primers used in a second PCR of about 6 to 12 cycles were a sample-barcoded 5' primer and a J-beta primer mix. TCRdb reanalysed the 5' RACE reads using MiXCR and keeps one entry per CDR3 protein. The sample consists of more than 650,000 distinct CDR3 sequences, approximately 22% of them appearing once. The material sequenced was blood. Receptors originate from a man between 70 and 80 years old in good health.

The chain recombines TRBV5-1 with TRBJ1-4, with 8 bases fitting TRBD1. Trimming took 1 base from V and 8 from J; bases not matched to a gene: 7. In germline, CDR1 is SGHRS, CDR2 YFSETQ. The CDR3 length is 15 residues. CDR3 nucleotides: TGCGCCAGCAGCTTGCACGGGACAGGTCAGGAAAAACTGTTTTTT. Protein sequence: CASSLHGTGQEKLFF.

In this sample, this clonotype turned up a few times. The DNA for the CDR3 is TGCAGCGCGTTCACAGATACGCAGTATTTT. It yields the protein CSAFTDTQYF. This sequence joins TRBV29-1 and TRBJ2-3; D remains ambiguous. Germline CDR1 reads SQVTM; CDR2 reads ANQGSEA. The CDR3 covers 10 residues. V lost 7 bases and J lost 2, with 4 bases in between.

The rearrangement uses TRBV7-2 and TRBJ2-1; TRBD2 agrees at 15 bases. The ends lost 4 bases at V and 7 bases at J; junction bases unmatched: 5. CDR1 is SGHTA and CDR2 is FQGNSA in the germline V gene. This CDR3 contains 16 residues. CDR3 sequence (DNA): TGTGCCAGCAGCTGGGTAGGGACTAGCGGGGGGAATGAGCAGTTCTTC. Protein product: CASSWVGTSGGNEQFF.

V is TRBV29-1 and J is TRBJ1-1; TRBD1 matches at 11 bases. The V gene's germline CDR1 is SQVTM and CDR2 ANQGSEA. The CDR3 totals 14 residues. V trimming: 7 bases; J trimming: 5 bases; junction bases outside the gene matches: 9. CDR3 DNA: TGCAGCGCCGGGACAGGGGGAGTTGGAACTGAAGCTTTCTTT. Residues: CSAGTGGVGTEAFF.

The V and J genes are TRBV2 and TRBJ2-3; 10 nucleotides match TRBD1. Germline V CDR1 and CDR2: SNHLY, FYNNEI. V was clipped by 4 bases and J by 8 bases; unmatched bases: 3. This CDR3 region has 13 residues. CDR3 sequence reads: CASSGTGGRTQYF. CDR3 DNA: TGTGCCAGCAGTGGGACAGGGGGGCGTACGCAGTATTTT.

This chain uses TRBV12-3 or TRBV12-4 with TRBJ1-4; a weak D match, TRBD1 (6 bases). The CDR3 runs to 14 residues. Trimming shortened V by 3 bases and J by 10 bases, and 15 bases separated the two germline ends. The CDR3 here is CASSFSYRAGKLFF. The CDR3 DNA follows: TGTGCCAGCAGTTTTTCCTACAGGGCGGGAAAACTGTTTTTT.

The gene calls are TRBV12-3 or TRBV12-4 and TRBJ2-7, with 14 bases that match TRBD2. The J segment lost 0 bases and the V segment lost 8 bases, leaving 12 bases of the junction unmatched. The CDR3 has 18 amino acids. This CDR3 is CASGRTSGGLLSSYEQYF. CDR3 nucleotides: TGTGCCAGCGGAAGGACTAGCGGGGGGTTATTAAGCTCCTACGAGCAGTACTTC.

This clonotype was observed at least ten times. This rearrangement joins TRBV6-2 or TRBV6-3 to TRBJ2-6; the D gene is possibly TRBD1 (5 bases). V was pared by 5 bases and J by 0 bases, with 11 bases between. CDR1 is MNHEY and CDR2 is SVGEGT in the germline V gene. This CDR3 is built from 16 residues. The CDR3 DNA is TGTGCCAGCAGTGGGGCCTACAGCTCTGGGGCCAACGTCCTGACTTTC. Amino acids: CASSGAYSSGANVLTF.

The chain joins TRBV6-1 to TRBJ2-7, with 13 bases fitting TRBD2. CDR3 length equals 22 residues. Germline lookup yields CDR1 MNHNS and CDR2 SASEGT. J was trimmed by 4 bases and V by 11 bases; bases with no gene match: 32. The CDR3 bases are TGTGCCTTATACCCAAGGGGACTAGCGGGGAGGGGGGTTCTGGAAAACTCTTACGAGCAGTACTTC. It specifies CALYPRGLAGRGVLENSYEQYF.

The genes are TRBV12-3 or TRBV12-4 and TRBJ1-5; TRBD1 aligns across 8 bases. V shed 5 bases, J shed 1 base, and the junction held 4 bases outside the gene matches. The CDR3 sequence is 15 residues long. This CDR3 reads CASSARTGSNQPQHF. The DNA for the CDR3 is TGTGCCAGCAGTGCCCGGACAGGGAGCAATCAGCCCCAGCATTTT.

J is TRBJ2-5 and V is TRBV2, with 11 bases aligning to TRBD2. The germline V gene has CDR1 SNHLY and CDR2 FYNNEI. J lost 1 base, V lost 6 bases, and 13 bases had no gene match. This CDR3 has 18 amino acids. The CDR3 nucleotides read TGTGCCAGCAGCTCCCCTATTCTAGCGGGGGGCCGCCAAGAGACCCAGTACTTC. Translating gives CASSSPILAGGRQETQYF.

The V gene is TRBV19, the J gene TRBJ2-4; TRBD2 is a possible D gene (6 bases). The CDR3 runs 12 residues. The V and J ends lost 11 bases and 7 bases respectively, with 15 bases between them. Looked up from germline, CDR1 is LNHDA and CDR2 is SQIVND (reference sequence). The CDR3 spells CAWRGRSNIQYF. The CDR3 nucleotides read TGTGCCTGGCGGGGCAGGAGCAACATTCAGTACTTC.

This clonotype was counted many times. The CDR3 nucleotides are TGCAGTGTTCGACCGGGACAGAGATCCTACGAGCAGTACTTC. As protein: CSVRPGQRSYEQYF. This rearrangement joins TRBV20-1 to TRBJ2-7; 7 nucleotides align to TRBD1. Germline trimming cut 7 bases from V and 1 base from J; bases unmatched to any gene: 10. The CDR3 loop spans 14 amino acids. CDR1 and CDR2 from the germline V gene are DFQATT and SNEGSKA (reference sequence).

In this sample, this clonotype turned up a few times. The chain joins TRBV19 to TRBJ2-5; TRBD1 aligns across 7 bases. The J call may be in error: the DNA end matches TRBJ2-1 better. Germline V CDR1 and CDR2: LNHDA, SQIVND (reference sequence). This CDR3 region has 13 residues. The CDR3: CASRLRDSGEQFF. The CDR3 DNA is TGTGCCAGTAGACTCCGGGACAGCGGTGAGCAGTTCTTC.

Only a few counts were recorded for this clonotype. V usage is TRBV28 and J usage is TRBJ2-4; 9 bases agree with TRBD1. The CDR3 covers 14 residues. Germline CDR1 is MDHEN and CDR2 is SYDVKM. V was pared by 3 bases and J by 9 bases, with 6 bases of the junction left unmatched. The CDR3 region has the DNA TGTGCCAGCAGTTTGGGGACAGGGACGACCATTCAGTACTTC. The encoded protein is CASSLGTGTTIQYF. Full variable domain (rest looked up from reference TRBV28 and TRBJ2-4): DVKVTQSSRYLVKRTGEKVFLECVQDMDHENMFWYRQDPGLGLRLIYFSYDVKMKEKGDIPEGYSVSREKKERFSLILESASTNQTSMYLCASSLGTGTTIQYFGAGTRLSVL.

This sequence joins TRBV10-1 and TRBJ2-3, with 9 nucleotides matching TRBD2. Germline loops: CDR1 WNHNN, CDR2 SYGVQD (reference sequence). This CDR3 comprises 16 residues. V lost 5 bases and J lost 6; bases outside the gene matches: 12. CDR3 residues: CASSTGLAPNADTQYF. The CDR3 region has the DNA TGCGCCAGCAGTACCGGACTAGCGCCAAACGCCGATACGCAGTATTTT.

This clonotype has just a few counts. The rearrangement uses TRBV6-1 and TRBJ2-7; D may be TRBD1 (6 bases). This CDR3 is 12 amino acids long. V was trimmed by 7 bases and J by 3 bases, leaving 10 bases between them. CDR1 MNHNS and CDR2 SASEGT come from the germline V gene. CDR3 sequence reads: CASKTGNYEQYF. Here the CDR3 DNA reads TGTGCCAGCAAAACAGGGAACTACGAGCAGTACTTC.

This clonotype has just a few counts. V usage is TRBV20-1 and J usage is TRBJ2-3; D is unclear. Germline lookup yields CDR1 DFQATT and CDR2 SNEGSKA (reference sequence). Trimming stripped 4 bases from V and 0 bases from J, with 8 bases between. The CDR3 runs 13 residues. The CDR3 loop reads CSAISASTDTQYF. In DNA, the CDR3 is TGCAGTGCTATTTCTGCGAGCACAGATACGCAGTATTTT.

This clonotype was seen a few times. The chain employs TRBV27 and TRBJ1-1; D may be TRBD1 (6 bases). The CDR3 contains 14 residues. Per germline, CDR1 MNHEY and CDR2 SMNVEV (reference sequence). V dropped 5 bases and J dropped 0 bases, with 10 bases sitting between them. CDR3 DNA sequence: TGTGCCAGCAGTCACGGACAGATGAACACTGAAGCTTTCTTT. Amino acids: CASSHGQMNTEAFF.

In this sample, this clonotype turned up a few times. The chain is built from TRBV5-1 and TRBJ1-1, with 7 bases fitting TRBD1. Germline CDR1 and CDR2: SGHRS and YFSETQ. J lost 6 bases, V lost 7 bases, and 12 bases had no gene match. The CDR3 contains 14 residues. CDR3 region: CASAIDRVGPEAFF. The CDR3 nucleotides read TGCGCCAGCGCAATCGACAGGGTCGGACCTGAAGCTTTCTTT. The full variable domain, its missing parts supplied by reference TRBV5-1 and TRBJ1-1, is KAGVTQTPRYLIKTRGQQVTLSCSPISGHRSVSWYQQTPGQGLQFLFEYFSETQRNKGNFPGRFSGRQFSNSRSEMNVSTLELGDSALYLCASAIDRVGPEAFFGQGTRLTVV.

This clonotype showed up just a few times. The chain employs TRBV28 and TRBJ2-7; the match to TRBD2 covers 11 bases. Germline trimming cut 0 bases from V and 8 bases from J; bases unmatched to any gene: 6. CDR1 and CDR2 (germline): MDHEN, SYDVKM. This CDR3 has 15 residues. The CDR3 spells CASSLWGLAGGQQYF. CDR3 DNA: TGTGCCAGCAGTTTATGGGGGCTAGCGGGGGGCCAGCAGTACTTC. The full variable domain, completed using reference TRBV28 and TRBJ2-7, is DVKVTQSSRYLVKRTGEKVFLECVQDMDHENMFWYRQDPGLGLRLIYFSYDVKMKEKGDIPEGYSVSREKKERFSLILESASTNQTSMYLCASSLWGLAGGQQYFGPGTRLTVT.

The CDR3 protein is CASSPAANTEAFF. In DNA, the CDR3 is TGTGCCAGCTCACCTGCGGCGAACACTGAAGCTTTCTTT. The gene calls are TRBV18 and TRBJ1-1, with D hard to call. V gave up 3 bases and J gave up 1 base, with 6 bases separating them. The germline gives CDR1 KGHSH, CDR2 LQKENI. This CDR3 comprises 13 residues.

The rearrangement joins TRBV7-9 to TRBJ2-7; the D is unclear. The V gene's germline CDR1 is SEHNR and CDR2 FQNEAQ (reference sequence). The CDR3 loop spans 12 amino acids. V was shortened by 1 base and J by 5 bases, with 6 bases between the two germline ends. CDR3: CASSLGYDEQYF. The DNA of the CDR3 is TGTGCCAGCAGCTTAGGGTACGACGAGCAGTACTTC.

This clonotype was seen only a few times. This chain links TRBV10-3 with TRBJ1-2; 7 bases line up with TRBD1. J was trimmed by 1 base and V by 10 bases; bases with no gene match: 6. The CDR3 totals 13 residues. Germline-derived CDR1 and CDR2 are ENHRY and SYGVKD. The CDR3 loop reads CATQGDINYGYTF. As DNA, the CDR3 is TGTGCCACGCAGGGGGACATTAACTATGGCTACACCTTC.

This clonotype occurred a few times. The chain couples TRBV7-9 to TRBJ2-1, with unresolved D. Germline CDR1 reads SEHNR; CDR2 reads FQNEAQ (reference sequence). V was trimmed by 6 bases and J by 0 bases, leaving 6 bases between them. The CDR3 runs 13 residues. In DNA form, the CDR3 reads TGTGCCAGCAGTGAAAGCTCCTACAATGAGCAGTTCTTC. Translating gives CASSESSYNEQFF.

This clonotype was seen a few times. Its ends do not fully match the called genes, so a read error is possible. The genes are TRBV7-2 and TRBJ2-3, with D possibly TRBD2 on 6 matching bases. From germline, CDR1 is SGHTA and CDR2 FQGNSA. The CDR3 has 15 residues. CDR3 amino acids: CASSSVGTSTDMQYF. DNA for the CDR3: TGTGCCAGCAGCTCCGTCGGAACTAGCACAGATATGCAGTATTTT. The complete variable domain, with remaining parts taken from reference TRBV7-2 and TRBJ2-3, reads GAGVSQSPSNKVTEKGKDVELRCDPISGHTALYWYRQSLGQGLEFLIYFQGNSAPDKSGLPSDRFSAERTGGSVSTLTIQRTQQEDSAVYLCASSSVGTSTDMQYFGPGTRLTVL.

This clonotype came up a few times. The CDR3 loop reads CASSLAKYNEQFF. The CDR3 nucleotides are TGCGCCAGCAGCTTGGCTAAATACAATGAGCAGTTCTTC. This chain links TRBV5-1 with TRBJ2-1; no firm D call. Deletions cut 0 bases from V and 4 bases from J, with 5 bases between. The CDR3 is 13 residues long. Per germline, CDR1 SGHRS and CDR2 YFSETQ.